One sample yielded the 29 T cell receptor beta chains listed below, sequenced in a study of PD-1 blockade in classical Hodgkin lymphoma. Repertoires were generated with immunoSEQ multiplex PCR, while TCRdb's copy carries only in-frame clones and drops some. The sample has approximately 98,000 clones; 80% to 90% are singletons. In every patient, relapse followed autologous stem cell transplantation, while exposure to brentuximab vedotin differed. The sequencing here drew on peripheral blood mononuclear cells (PBMCs), taken before the second cycle of nivolumab. The source is a human donor with classical Hodgkin lymphoma.

This chain uses TRBV5-5 with TRBJ1-2; possibly TRBD1 for D (5 bases). Germline V lookup: CDR1 SGHKS, CDR2 YYEKEE (reference sequence). Trimming pared 4 bases from V and 5 bases from J, leaving 18 bases between. This CDR3 is built from 15 residues. Written as DNA, the CDR3 is TGTGCCAGCAGCCGCCAAGGGACGGAATATTATGGCTACACCTTC. Its protein product is CASSRQGTEYYGYTF.

J is TRBJ2-7 and V is TRBV7-8, with 7 bases lining up with TRBD1. Trimming removed 6 bases from V and 2 bases from J; junction bases left unmatched: 10. The CDR3 length is 15 residues. CDR1 SGHVS and CDR2 FQNEAQ come from the germline V gene. CDR3 nucleotides: TGTGCCAGCAGGGACCGAGAGGGGACAGCCTACGAGCAGTACTTC. Translating gives CASRDREGTAYEQYF. The variable domain in full, completed from reference TRBV7-8 and TRBJ2-7, reads GAGVSQSPRYKVAKRGQDVALRCDPISGHVSLFWYQQALGQGPEFLTYFQNEAQLDKSGLPSDRFFAERPEGSVSTLKIQRTQQEDSAVYLCASRDREGTAYEQYFGPGTRLTVT.

V and J are TRBV6-4 and TRBJ1-5; the D gene is possibly TRBD1 (5 bases). This CDR3 has 14 residues. V was trimmed by 8 bases and J by 3 bases, leaving 14 bases between them. CDR1 is MRHNA and CDR2 is SNTAGT in the germline V gene. The CDR3 DNA reads TGTGCCAGCTCAGAATCGGGGGACAATCAGCCCCAGCATTTT. Protein: CASSESGDNQPQHF.

This clone was observed once. The rearrangement uses TRBV11-3 and TRBJ2-3; D gene ambiguous. The CDR3 totals 15 residues. Germline loops: CDR1 SGHNT, CDR2 YENEEA. V was cut by 1 base and J by 2 bases, with 10 bases left in between. CDR3 in amino acids: CASSLGGISTDTQYF. As DNA, the CDR3 is TGTGCCAGCAGCTTAGGAGGAATTTCCACAGATACGCAGTATTTT.

The chain employs TRBV7-9 and TRBJ2-3; 13 positions agree with TRBD2. Germline-derived CDR1 and CDR2 are SEHNR and FQNEAQ (reference sequence). V was clipped by 5 bases and J by 1 base; unmatched bases: 9. This CDR3 has 18 amino acids. CDR3 sequence (DNA): TGTGCCAGCAGCATCTCCGGGACTAGCGGGACAGGCACAGATACGCAGTATTTT. Translated, it gives CASSISGTSGTGTDTQYF.

The rearrangement joins TRBV5-1 to TRBJ1-3, with 7 bases identical to TRBD1. CDR3 length: 12 amino acids. Germline V gene lookup returns CDR1 SGHRS and CDR2 YFSETQ. The CDR3 DNA reads as TGCGCAGCGACAGGGCCCGGAAACACCATATATTTT. The encoded protein is CAATGPGNTIYF.

The chain is built from TRBV5-1 and TRBJ2-1; 12 bases align to TRBD2. V shed 4 bases, J shed 6 bases, and the junction held 5 bases outside the gene matches. The CDR3 is 15 amino acids. CDR1 and CDR2 (germline): SGHRS, YFSETQ. CDR3 amino acids: CASSLTSGSPNEQFF. In DNA, the CDR3 is TGCGCCAGCAGCCTGACTAGCGGGAGTCCCAATGAGCAGTTCTTC.

This clone was recorded only once. This sequence joins TRBV5-4 and TRBJ2-7; perhaps D is TRBD1 or TRBD2 (6 bases each). V shed 5 bases and J shed 3 bases, with 12 bases lying between them. Germline V gene sequence: CDR1 SGHNT, CDR2 YYREEE (reference sequence). This CDR3 has 13 residues. The CDR3 sequence: CASRNREDYEQYF. The CDR3 region has the DNA TGTGCCAGCAGGAACAGGGAGGACTACGAGCAGTACTTC.

The chain has TRBV11-2 and TRBJ1-1; D not resolved. The CDR3 has 17 residues. Per germline, CDR1 SGHAT and CDR2 FQNNGV. The V end lost 5 bases, the J end lost 0 bases, and 19 bases lay between the germline ends. CDR3 protein: CASSRSRHIIMNTEAFF. In DNA, the CDR3 is TGTGCCAGCAGCCGATCCCGACATATAATTATGAACACTGAAGCTTTCTTT.

Concerning this clone itself: Other DNA sequences in this specimen translate into the identical CDR3. The chain recombines TRBV19 with TRBJ1-5, with a weak D call TRBD1 (5 bases). The CDR3 contains 13 residues. The germline CDR1 and CDR2 sequences are LNHDA and SQIVND (reference sequence). The V end was cut by 3 bases, the J end by 2 bases, with 5 bases between. The CDR3 sequence is CASSMGGNQPQHF. The CDR3 coding sequence is TGTGCCAGTAGTATGGGGGGCAATCAGCCCCAGCATTTT.

This chain connects TRBV7-9 to TRBJ1-6; the D is unclear. This CDR3 has 15 residues. V was pared by 1 base and J by 5 bases, with 9 bases between. Germline V lookup: CDR1 SEHNR, CDR2 FQNEAQ (reference sequence). CDR3 sequence reads: CASSLDQSNNSPLHF. The CDR3 DNA is TGTGCCAGCAGCTTAGATCAGAGTAATAATTCACCCCTCCACTTT.

J is TRBJ2-1 and V is TRBV27; 10 positions agree with TRBD2. The CDR3 is made up of 16 amino acids. CDR1 and CDR2 from the germline V gene are MNHEY and SMNVEV (reference sequence). Trimming at V came to 7 bases and at J to 1 base, leaving 7 bases not matched to a gene. CDR3 sequence reads: CASNSGLAISYNEQFF. CDR3 nucleotide sequence: TGTGCCAGCAACTCGGGACTAGCGATTTCCTACAATGAGCAGTTCTTC.

The CDR3 spells CASSFRGYRNTEAFF. CDR3 DNA: TGCGCCAGCAGCTTTCGGGGTTACAGGAACACTGAAGCTTTCTTT. The chain recombines TRBV5-1 with TRBJ1-1, with no clear D. The germline gives CDR1 SGHRS, CDR2 YFSETQ. The CDR3 length is 15 residues. Trimming shortened V by 2 bases and J by 1 base, and 12 bases separated the two germline ends.

The V call is TRBV7-2, the J call TRBJ2-7, with D perhaps matching TRBD1 (5 bases). CDR1 SGHTA and CDR2 FQGNSA come from the germline V gene. The CDR3 loop spans 17 amino acids. The V end was cut by 5 bases, the J end by 2 bases, with 22 bases between. For the CDR3, the DNA is TGTGCCAGCAGCCAGGGTAGGACGGCCAGGTCCCCCTACGAGCAGTACTTC. Its translation: CASSQGRTARSPYEQYF.

The chain joins TRBV19 to TRBJ2-7, with 7 bases identical to TRBD1. CDR1 and CDR2 from the germline V gene are LNHDA and SQIVND (reference sequence). The length of the CDR3 is 17 residues. Trimming removed 0 bases from V and 2 bases from J; junction bases left unmatched: 10. CDR3 in DNA: TGTGCCAGTAGTATAGACATAAAAAACAGGGGTGCCTACGAGCAGTACTTC. It yields the protein CASSIDIKNRGAYEQYF.

A few counts support this clone. In DNA form, the CDR3 reads TGTGCCATCAGCCGACAGGGGAGCACTAATGAAAAACTGTTTTTT. This gives the protein CAISRQGSTNEKLFF. The V call is TRBV10-3, the J call TRBJ1-4; 8 bases are a match to TRBD1. The CDR3 totals 15 residues. J was trimmed by 2 bases and V by 6 bases; bases with no gene match: 5. The germline gives CDR1 ENHRY, CDR2 SYGVKD.

The rearrangement uses TRBV7-2 and TRBJ2-4; TRBD2 matches 13 bases. The CDR3 spans 16 residues. Looked up from germline, CDR1 is SGHTA and CDR2 is FQGNSA. The J segment lost 2 bases and the V segment lost 5 bases, leaving 3 bases of the junction unmatched. The CDR3 DNA sequence: TGTGCCAGCAGCCCGGGACTAGCGGGATCCAAAAACATTCAGTACTTC. Residues: CASSPGLAGSKNIQYF.

The CDR3 reads CASSQVIGRRDPDTQYF. DNA for the CDR3: TGTGCCAGCAGCCAAGTTATAGGGAGGCGGGATCCAGATACGCAGTATTTT. The chain couples TRBV14 to TRBJ2-3; weak D call: TRBD2 (6 bases). Germline CDR1 SGHDN, CDR2 FVKESK. This CDR3 region has 17 residues. Trimming left V 1 base short and J 4 bases short, with 18 bases between.

This sequence joins TRBV6-5 and TRBJ1-4; D is ambiguous. V was cut by 0 bases and J by 3 bases, with 8 bases left in between. Germline CDR1 and CDR2: MNHEY and SVGAGI. The CDR3 extends over 15 amino acids. The DNA of the CDR3 is TGTGCCAGCAGTTACTCGGCTGCATCTAATGAAAAACTGTTTTTT. The encoded protein is CASSYSAASNEKLFF.

The chain is built from TRBV6-5 and TRBJ2-7; D not resolved. The germline gives CDR1 MNHEY, CDR2 SVGAGI. V was cut by 2 bases and J by 5 bases, with 10 bases left in between. The CDR3 is made up of 13 amino acids. CDR3: CASSYALGNEQYF. CDR3 DNA: TGTGCCAGCAGTTACGCCTTGGGGAACGAGCAGTACTTC.

This rearrangement joins TRBV6-5 to TRBJ1-5; 9 bases agree with TRBD1. Germline V gives CDR1 MNHEY, CDR2 SVGAGI. Losses at the gene ends were 5 bases for V and 6 bases for J; bases not matched to a gene: 8. This CDR3 has 15 residues. Here the CDR3 reads CASSHDRGIGQPQHF. CDR3 sequence (DNA): TGTGCCAGCAGTCACGACAGGGGGATAGGTCAGCCCCAGCATTTT.

The V gene is TRBV4-2, the J gene TRBJ1-2; TRBD1 matches at 8 bases. The CDR3 is 17 residues long. The germline V gene encodes CDR1 LGHNA and CDR2 YNFKEQ. With 0 bases clipped from V and 7 bases from J, the junction kept 13 bases outside the gene matches. The CDR3 reads CASSQEGGQGALSGYTF. The DNA for the CDR3 is TGTGCCAGCAGCCAAGAAGGGGGGCAGGGGGCCCTATCTGGCTACACCTTC.

V and J are TRBV30 and TRBJ1-1, with 7 bases that match TRBD1. V lost 5 bases, J lost 0 bases, and 3 bases stayed unmatched. The CDR3 is 13 amino acids. From germline, CDR1 is GTSNPN and CDR2 SVGIG (reference sequence). CDR3 region: CAWGGQMNTEAFF. CDR3 bases: TGTGCCTGGGGGGGACAGATGAACACTGAAGCTTTCTTT.

The V call is TRBV19, the J call TRBJ2-1; 10 bases match TRBD2. V trimming: 5 bases; J trimming: 9 bases; junction bases outside the gene matches: 7. This CDR3 comprises 14 residues. The germline V gene has CDR1 LNHDA and CDR2 SQIVND (reference sequence). CDR3 sequence reads: CASSPPGLAFEQFF. The CDR3 DNA reads TGTGCCAGTAGTCCTCCGGGACTAGCGTTTGAGCAGTTCTTC.

V usage is TRBV5-6 and J usage is TRBJ2-5; the D is unclear. Trimming removed 0 bases from V and 2 bases from J, with 8 bases in between. Germline lookup yields CDR1 SGHDT and CDR2 YYEEEE. The CDR3 has 14 residues. CDR3 DNA sequence: TGTGCCAGCAGCTTGGTCAGCAAACAAGAGACCCAGTACTTC. Its protein is CASSLVSKQETQYF. Full variable domain (remainder filled in from reference TRBV5-6 and TRBJ2-5): DAGVTQSPTHLIKTRGQQVTLRCSPKSGHDTVSWYQQALGQGPQFIFQYYEEEERQRGNFPDRFSGHQFPNYSSELNVNALLLGDSALYLCASSLVSKQETQYFGPGTRLLVL.

This clone was recorded only once. V and J are TRBV2 and TRBJ1-2, with D tentatively TRBD1 (6 bases). There are 16 residues in the CDR3. With 5 bases removed from V and 0 bases from J, the gap between germline ends came to 16 bases. Germline values: CDR1 SNHLY, CDR2 FYNNEI. The CDR3 DNA is TGTGCCAGCAGTCTACAGGGACATCCCTCTAACTATGGCTACACCTTC. It codes for CASSLQGHPSNYGYTF. The variable domain in full, with the rest retrieved from reference TRBV2 and TRBJ1-2, is EPEVTQTPSHQVTQMGQEVILRCVPISNHLYFYWYRQILGQKVEFLVSFYNNEISEKSEIFDDQFSVERPDGSNFTLKIRSTKLEDSAMYFCASSLQGHPSNYGYTFGSGTRLTVV.

The chain is built from TRBV7-9 and TRBJ1-1; tentative D call: TRBD1 (6 bases). This CDR3 spans 14 amino acids. Trimming stripped 0 bases from V and 6 bases from J, with 11 bases between. Germline-derived CDR1 and CDR2 are SEHNR and FQNEAQ (reference sequence). CDR3 sequence (DNA): TGTGCCAGCAGCTTAGCGGGGACACAAGCTGAAGCTTTCTTT. Protein sequence: CASSLAGTQAEAFF.

The chain is built from TRBV15 and TRBJ2-7; D is uncertain. This CDR3 has 13 amino acids. Germline V gene lookup returns CDR1 LNHNV and CDR2 YYDKDF (reference sequence). V lost 8 bases to trimming and J lost 0 bases, with 11 bases between them. CDR3 nucleotides: TGTGCCACCGCTCTCTCGAGCTCCTACGAGCAGTACTTC. Its translation is CATALSSSYEQYF.

The V and J genes are TRBV4-1 and TRBJ2-7; D gene uncertain. This CDR3 has 13 residues. The germline V gene encodes CDR1 MGHRA and CDR2 YSYEKL. V gave up 5 bases and J gave up 3 bases, with 11 bases separating them. For the CDR3, the DNA is TGCGCCAGCAGCGTGGTCGAATTCTACGAGCAGTACTTC. It encodes CASSVVEFYEQYF.